The entry below describes one T cell receptor (beta chain). These data come from a study of blood T cell repertoires in COVID-19. Study details: Sites in the United States, Italy and Spain provided acute and convalescent COVID-19 samples. T cells, B-cell-depleted T cells, or PBMCs provided the cDNA or gDNA that served as material.

Authors' analysis steps: How many nucleated cells were present was estimated from reference gene primer amplification. Some clones are missing from TCRdb's copy, which holds only in-frame ones; the method was immunoSEQ multiplex PCR. From that table come the V and J calls and clone size; the DNA was used to work out D and trimming. The profile covers some 99,000 clones, with around 80% appearing a single time and roughly 7.7% taken by the ten largest. In germline, CDR1 is LNHDA, CDR2 SQIVND (reference sequence). This CDR3 comprises 15 residues. Trimming stripped 3 bases from V and 4 bases from J, with 10 bases between.

The chain is built from TRBV19 and TRBJ2-6; D may be TRBD1 (6 bases). Sequenced sample: peripheral blood. This receptor was taken from a woman over 75 with active or convalescent COVID-19. CDR3: CASSIRGTGANVLTF. In nucleotides, the CDR3 is TGTGCCAGTAGTATCAGGGGAACCGGGGCCAACGTCCTGACTTTC.